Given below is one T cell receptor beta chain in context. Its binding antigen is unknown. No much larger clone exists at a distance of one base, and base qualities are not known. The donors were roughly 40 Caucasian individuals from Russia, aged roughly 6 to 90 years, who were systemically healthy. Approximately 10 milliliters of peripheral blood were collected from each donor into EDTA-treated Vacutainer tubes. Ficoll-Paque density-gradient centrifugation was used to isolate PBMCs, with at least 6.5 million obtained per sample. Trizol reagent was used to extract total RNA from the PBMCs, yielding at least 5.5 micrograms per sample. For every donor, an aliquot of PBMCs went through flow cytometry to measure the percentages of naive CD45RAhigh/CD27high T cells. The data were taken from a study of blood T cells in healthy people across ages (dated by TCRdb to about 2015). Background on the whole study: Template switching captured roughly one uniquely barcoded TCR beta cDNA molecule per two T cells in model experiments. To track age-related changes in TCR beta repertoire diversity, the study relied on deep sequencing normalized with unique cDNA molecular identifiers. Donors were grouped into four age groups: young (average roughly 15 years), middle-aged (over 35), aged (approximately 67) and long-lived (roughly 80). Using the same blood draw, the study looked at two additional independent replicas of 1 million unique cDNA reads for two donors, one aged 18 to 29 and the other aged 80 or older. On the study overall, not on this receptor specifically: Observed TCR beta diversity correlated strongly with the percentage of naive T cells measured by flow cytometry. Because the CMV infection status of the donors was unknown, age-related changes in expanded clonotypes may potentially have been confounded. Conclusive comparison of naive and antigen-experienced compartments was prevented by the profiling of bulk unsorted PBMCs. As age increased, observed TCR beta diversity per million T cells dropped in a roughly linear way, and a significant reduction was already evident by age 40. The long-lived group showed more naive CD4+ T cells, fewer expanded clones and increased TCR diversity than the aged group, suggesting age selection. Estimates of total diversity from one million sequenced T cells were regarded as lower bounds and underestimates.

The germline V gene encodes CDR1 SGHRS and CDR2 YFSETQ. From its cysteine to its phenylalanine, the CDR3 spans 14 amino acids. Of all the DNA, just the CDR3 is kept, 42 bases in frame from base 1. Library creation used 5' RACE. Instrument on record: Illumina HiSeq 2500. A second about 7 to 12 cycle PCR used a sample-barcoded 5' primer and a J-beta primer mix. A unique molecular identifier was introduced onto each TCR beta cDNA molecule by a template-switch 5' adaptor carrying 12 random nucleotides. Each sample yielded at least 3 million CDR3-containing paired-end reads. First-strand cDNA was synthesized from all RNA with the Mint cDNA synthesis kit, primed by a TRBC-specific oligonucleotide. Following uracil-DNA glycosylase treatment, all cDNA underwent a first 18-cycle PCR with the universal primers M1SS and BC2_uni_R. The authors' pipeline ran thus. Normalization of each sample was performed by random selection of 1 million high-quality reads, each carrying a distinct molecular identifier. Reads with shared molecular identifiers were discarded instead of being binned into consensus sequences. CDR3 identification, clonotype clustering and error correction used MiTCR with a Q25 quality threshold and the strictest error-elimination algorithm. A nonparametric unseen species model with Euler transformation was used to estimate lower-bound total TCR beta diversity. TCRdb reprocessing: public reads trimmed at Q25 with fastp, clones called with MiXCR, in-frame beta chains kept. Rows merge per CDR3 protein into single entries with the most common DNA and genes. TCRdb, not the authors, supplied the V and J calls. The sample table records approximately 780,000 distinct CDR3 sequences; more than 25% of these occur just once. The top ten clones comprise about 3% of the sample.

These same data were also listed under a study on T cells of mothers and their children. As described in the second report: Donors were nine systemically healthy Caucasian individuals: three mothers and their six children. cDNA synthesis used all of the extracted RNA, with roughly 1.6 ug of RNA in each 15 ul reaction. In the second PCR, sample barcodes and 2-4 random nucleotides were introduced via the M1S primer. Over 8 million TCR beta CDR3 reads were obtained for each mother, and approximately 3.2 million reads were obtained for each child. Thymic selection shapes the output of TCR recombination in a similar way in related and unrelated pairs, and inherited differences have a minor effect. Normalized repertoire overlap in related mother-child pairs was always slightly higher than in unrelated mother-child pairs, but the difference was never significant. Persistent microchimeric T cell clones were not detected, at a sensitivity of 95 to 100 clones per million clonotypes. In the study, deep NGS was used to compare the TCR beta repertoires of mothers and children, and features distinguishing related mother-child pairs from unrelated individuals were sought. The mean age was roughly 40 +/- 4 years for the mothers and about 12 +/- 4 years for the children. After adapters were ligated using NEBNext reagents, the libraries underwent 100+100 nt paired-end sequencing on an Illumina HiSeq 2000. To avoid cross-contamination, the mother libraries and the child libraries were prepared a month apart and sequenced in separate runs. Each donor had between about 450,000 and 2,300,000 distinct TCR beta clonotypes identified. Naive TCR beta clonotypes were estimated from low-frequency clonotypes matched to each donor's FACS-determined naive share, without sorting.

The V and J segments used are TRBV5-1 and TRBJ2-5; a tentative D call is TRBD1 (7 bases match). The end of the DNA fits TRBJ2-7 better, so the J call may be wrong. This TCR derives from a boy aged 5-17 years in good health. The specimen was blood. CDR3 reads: CASSLDRGGNEQYF. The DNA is TGCGCCAGCAGCTTGGACAGGGGCGGGAACGAGCAGTACTTC.